One TCR beta chain is described in this entry. Antigen specificity is unknown. The record originates from a study of T-cell memory formation after mild COVID-19. Study results and limitations: Shrinking CD4+ clones were chiefly CM and EM; CD8+ ones were chiefly EMRA. Pre-infection memory already had some responding clones, implying cross-reactive memory joined. Day 15 to 85 contracting clones showed balanced CD4/CD8; day 15 to 37 expanders favored CD4+.

The CDR3 is 15 residues long. A single record per CDR3 protein comes from TCRdb applying MiXCR to the 5' RACE reads. The sample lists hundreds of thousands of distinct CDR3 sequences, about 20% occurring once. The sequencing input was PBMCs or a T cell subset sorted from them (not recorded which). This TCR was recovered from an adult woman who had mild COVID-19 (a few samples of this study predate the infection). Cell type and time point are not known. V and J are TRBV21-1 and TRBJ2-7; the table assigns TRBD1, which was not confirmed against the DNA. TRBV21-1 is labeled a pseudogene. Here the CDR3 DNA reads TGTGCCAGCATCGCCCCAGGGGGGCAGGGTTACGAGCAGTACTTC. This sequence encodes CASIAPGGQGYEQYF.